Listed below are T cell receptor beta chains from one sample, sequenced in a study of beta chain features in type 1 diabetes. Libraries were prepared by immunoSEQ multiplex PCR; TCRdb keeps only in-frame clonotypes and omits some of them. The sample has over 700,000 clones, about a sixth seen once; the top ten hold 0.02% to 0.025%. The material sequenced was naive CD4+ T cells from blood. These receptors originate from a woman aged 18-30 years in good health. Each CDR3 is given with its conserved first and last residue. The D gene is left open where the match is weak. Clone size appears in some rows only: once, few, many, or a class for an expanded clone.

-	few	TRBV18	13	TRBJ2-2	CASSPQDTGELFF	TGTGCCAGCTCACCTCAAGACACCGGGGAGCTGTTTTTT
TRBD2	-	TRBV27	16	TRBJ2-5	CASSSLTGRAGETQYF	TGTGCCAGCAGTTCCCTAACCGGGAGGGCAGGGGAGACCCAGTACTTC
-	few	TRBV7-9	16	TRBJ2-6	CASSLSPLSGANVLTF	TGTGCCAGCAGCCTAAGTCCGCTCTCTGGGGCCAACGTCCTGACTTTC
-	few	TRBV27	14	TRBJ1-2	CASSSKLGNYGYTF	TGTGCCAGCAGTTCAAAACTGGGAAACTATGGCTACACCTTC
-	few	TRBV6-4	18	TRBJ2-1	CASSDSRRRLFSYNEQFF	TGTGCCAGCAGTGACTCGAGGCGGAGACTATTTTCCTACAATGAGCAGTTCTTC
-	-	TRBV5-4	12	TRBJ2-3	CAWGRFTDTQYF	TGTGCCTGGGGGCGGTTCACAGATACGCAGTATTTT
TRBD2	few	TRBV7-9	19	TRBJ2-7	CASVPLPWTARGEADEQYF	TGTGCCAGCGTACCGCTACCCTGGACAGCGCGGGGGGAAGCGGACGAGCAGTACTTC
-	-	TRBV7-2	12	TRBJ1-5	CASHSGNQPQHF	TGTGCCAGCCATAGCGGCAATCAGCCCCAGCATTTT
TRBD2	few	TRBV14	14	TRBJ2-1	CASSRTSAYNEQFF	TGTGCCAGCAGCCGGACTAGCGCGTACAATGAGCAGTTCTTC
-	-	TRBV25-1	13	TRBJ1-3	CASSAGSGNTIYF	TGTGCCAGCAGTGCGGGGTCTGGAAACACCATATATTTT
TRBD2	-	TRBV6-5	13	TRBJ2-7	CASSEASSGRAMF	TGTGCCAGCAGTGAAGCGTCAAGCGGGAGGGCGATGTTC
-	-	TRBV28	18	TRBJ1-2	CASSFNPRRGPAVYGYTF	TGTGCCAGCAGTTTCAACCCCCGCCGGGGACCGGCGGTCTATGGCTACACCTTC
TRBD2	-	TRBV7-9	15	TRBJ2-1	CASSSLAGGHNEQFF	TGTGCCAGCAGCTCACTAGCGGGAGGCCACAATGAGCAGTTCTTC
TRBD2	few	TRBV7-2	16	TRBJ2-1	CASSLDSGRAVNEQFF	TGTGCCAGCAGCTTGGATAGCGGGAGGGCCGTAAATGAGCAGTTCTTC